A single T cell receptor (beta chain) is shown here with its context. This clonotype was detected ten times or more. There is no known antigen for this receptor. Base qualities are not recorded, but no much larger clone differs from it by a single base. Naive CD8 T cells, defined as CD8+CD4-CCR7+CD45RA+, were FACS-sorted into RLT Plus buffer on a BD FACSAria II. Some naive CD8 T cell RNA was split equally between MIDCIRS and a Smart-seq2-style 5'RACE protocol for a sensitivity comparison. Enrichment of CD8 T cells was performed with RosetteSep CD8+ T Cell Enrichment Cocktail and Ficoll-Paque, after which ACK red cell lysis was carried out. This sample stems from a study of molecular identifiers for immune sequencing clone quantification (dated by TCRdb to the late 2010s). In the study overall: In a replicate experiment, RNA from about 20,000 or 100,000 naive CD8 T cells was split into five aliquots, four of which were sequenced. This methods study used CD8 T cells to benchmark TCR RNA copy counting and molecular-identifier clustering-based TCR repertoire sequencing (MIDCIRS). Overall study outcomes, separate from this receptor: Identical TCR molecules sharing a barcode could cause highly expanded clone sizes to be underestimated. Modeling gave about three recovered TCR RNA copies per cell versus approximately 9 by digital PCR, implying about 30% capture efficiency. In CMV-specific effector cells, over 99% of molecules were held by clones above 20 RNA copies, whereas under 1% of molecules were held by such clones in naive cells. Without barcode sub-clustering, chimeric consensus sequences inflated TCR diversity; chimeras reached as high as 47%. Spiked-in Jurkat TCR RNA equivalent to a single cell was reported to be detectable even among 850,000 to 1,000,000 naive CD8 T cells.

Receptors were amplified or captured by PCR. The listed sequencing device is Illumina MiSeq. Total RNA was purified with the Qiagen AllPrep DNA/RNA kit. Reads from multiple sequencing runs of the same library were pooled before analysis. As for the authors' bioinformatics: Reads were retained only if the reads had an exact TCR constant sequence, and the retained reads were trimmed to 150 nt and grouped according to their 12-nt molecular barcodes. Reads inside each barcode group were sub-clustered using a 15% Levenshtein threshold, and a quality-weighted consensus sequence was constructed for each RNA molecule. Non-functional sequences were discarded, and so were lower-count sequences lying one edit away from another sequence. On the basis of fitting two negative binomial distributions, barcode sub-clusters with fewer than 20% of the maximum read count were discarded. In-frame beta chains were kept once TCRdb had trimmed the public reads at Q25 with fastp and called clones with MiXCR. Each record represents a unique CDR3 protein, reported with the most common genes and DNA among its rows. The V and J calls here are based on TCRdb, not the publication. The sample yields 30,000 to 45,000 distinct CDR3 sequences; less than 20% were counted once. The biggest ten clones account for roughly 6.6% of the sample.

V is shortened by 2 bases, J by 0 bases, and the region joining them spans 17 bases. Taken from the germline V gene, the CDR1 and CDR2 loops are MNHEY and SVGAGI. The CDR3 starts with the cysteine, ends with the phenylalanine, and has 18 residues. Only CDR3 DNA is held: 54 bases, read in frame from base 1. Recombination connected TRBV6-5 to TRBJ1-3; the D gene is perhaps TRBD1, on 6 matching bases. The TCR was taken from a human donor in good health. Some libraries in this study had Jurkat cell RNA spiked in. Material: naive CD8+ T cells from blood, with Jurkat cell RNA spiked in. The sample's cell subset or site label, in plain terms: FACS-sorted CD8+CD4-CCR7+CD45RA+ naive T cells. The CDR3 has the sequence CASSYGPIDRSSGNTIYF. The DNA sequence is TGTGCCAGCAGTTACGGCCCGATCGACAGGAGCTCTGGAAACACCATATATTTT.